The sequence of this TCR beta chain was determined in a study of blood T cell repertoires in COVID-19. For the study at large: Samples representing acute and convalescent COVID-19 were sourced from the United States, Italy and Spain. The cDNA or gDNA used as material had been derived from T cells, B-cell-depleted T cells, or PBMCs.

From germline, CDR1 is MNHNY and CDR2 SVGAGI (reference sequence). V lost 4 bases and J lost 7, with 19 bases in between. CDR3 length: 15 residues. In the original workflow: The authors estimated nucleated cell counts from reference gene primer amplification. TCRdb keeps only in-frame clones here, not all; method: immunoSEQ multiplex PCR. V and J calls and clone size are those listed in that table; D and trimming were worked out from the DNA. The profile covers roughly 200,000 clones, with around nine tenths appearing a single time and 20% to 25% taken by the ten largest. The sequencing input was peripheral blood. The V and J genes are TRBV6-6 and TRBJ1-2, with D maybe TRBD1 (5 bases). The origin of this receptor is a man between 60 and 75 years old with active or convalescent COVID-19. CDR3 DNA: TGTGCCAGCAGTTCCAAAGCCGGGGGGATAGGTGGCTACACCTTC. Protein product: CASSSKAGGIGGYTF.